This TCR beta chain was identified in a study of blood T cells in healthy people across ages. Overall study results and limits: Both higher diversity and more naive CD4+ cells marked long-lived donors when set against aged donors.

Per germline, CDR1 LGHNA and CDR2 YNFKEQ. V lost 2 bases and J 4 bases, leaving 17 bases between the germline ends. CDR3 length: 16 amino acids. A J-beta primer mix and a sample-barcoded 5' primer were used in a second PCR of about 6 to 12 cycles. Each cDNA molecule was tagged by a template-switch adaptor that had 12 random nucleotides. TCRdb ran MiXCR on the 5' RACE reads and lists one entry per CDR3 protein. The sample consists of 1.8 million or so distinct CDR3 sequences, roughly two fifths of them appearing once. In regard to this clonotype: Antigen unknown.

This clonotype was obtained from a human donor in good health. Sequenced sample: blood. The gene calls are TRBV4-2 and TRBJ2-5; possible D gene TRBD2, 6 bases. Here the CDR3 reads CASSQRVMGGSETQYF. CDR3 bases: TGTGCCAGCAGCCAAAGGGTAATGGGGGGATCAGAGACCCAGTACTTC.